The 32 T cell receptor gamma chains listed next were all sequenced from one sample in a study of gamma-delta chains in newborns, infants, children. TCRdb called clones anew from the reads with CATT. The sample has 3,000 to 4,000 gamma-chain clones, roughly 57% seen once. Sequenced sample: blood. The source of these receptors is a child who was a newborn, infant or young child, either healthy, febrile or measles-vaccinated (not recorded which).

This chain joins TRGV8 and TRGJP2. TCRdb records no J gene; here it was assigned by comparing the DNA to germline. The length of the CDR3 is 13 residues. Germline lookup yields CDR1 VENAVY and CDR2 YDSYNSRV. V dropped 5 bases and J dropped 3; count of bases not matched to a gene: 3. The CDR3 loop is CATWVGSDWIKTF. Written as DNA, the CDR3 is TGTGCCACCTGGGTGGGTAGTGATTGGATCAAGACGTTT.

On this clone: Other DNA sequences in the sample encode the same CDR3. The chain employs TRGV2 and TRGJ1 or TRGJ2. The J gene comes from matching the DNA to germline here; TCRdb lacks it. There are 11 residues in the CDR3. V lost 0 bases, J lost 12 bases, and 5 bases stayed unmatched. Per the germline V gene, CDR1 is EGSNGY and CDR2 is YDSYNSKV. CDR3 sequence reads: CATWDGLVKLF. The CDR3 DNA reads TGTGCCACCTGGGACGGGCTAGTGAAACTCTTT.

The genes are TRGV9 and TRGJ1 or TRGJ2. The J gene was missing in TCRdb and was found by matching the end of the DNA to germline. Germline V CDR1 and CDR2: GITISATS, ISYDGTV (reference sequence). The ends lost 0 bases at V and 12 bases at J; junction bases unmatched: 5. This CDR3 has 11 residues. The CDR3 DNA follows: TGTGCCTTGTGGGAGGTGCAGTGGAAACTCTTT. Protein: CALWEVQWKLF.

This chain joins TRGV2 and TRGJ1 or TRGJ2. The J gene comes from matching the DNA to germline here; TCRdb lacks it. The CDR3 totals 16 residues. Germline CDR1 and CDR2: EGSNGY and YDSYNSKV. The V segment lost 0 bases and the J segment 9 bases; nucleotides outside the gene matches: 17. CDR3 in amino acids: CATWDGPYVRRGKKLF. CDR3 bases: TGTGCCACCTGGGACGGGCCCTACGTCCGCCGTGGTAAGAAACTCTTT.

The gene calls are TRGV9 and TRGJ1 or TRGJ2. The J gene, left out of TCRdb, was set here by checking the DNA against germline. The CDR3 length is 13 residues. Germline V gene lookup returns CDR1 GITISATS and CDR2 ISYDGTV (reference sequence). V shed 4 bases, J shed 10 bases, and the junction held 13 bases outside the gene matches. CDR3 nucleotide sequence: TGTGCCTTGTGGGACATGGATACTCGAAAGAAACTCTTT. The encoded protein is CALWDMDTRKKLF.

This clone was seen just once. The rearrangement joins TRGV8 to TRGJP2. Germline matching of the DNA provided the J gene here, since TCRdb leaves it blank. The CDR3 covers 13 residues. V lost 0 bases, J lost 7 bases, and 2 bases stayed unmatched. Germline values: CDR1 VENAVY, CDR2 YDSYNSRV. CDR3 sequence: CATWDRDDWIKTF. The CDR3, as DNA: TGTGCCACCTGGGATAGGGATGATTGGATCAAGACGTTT.

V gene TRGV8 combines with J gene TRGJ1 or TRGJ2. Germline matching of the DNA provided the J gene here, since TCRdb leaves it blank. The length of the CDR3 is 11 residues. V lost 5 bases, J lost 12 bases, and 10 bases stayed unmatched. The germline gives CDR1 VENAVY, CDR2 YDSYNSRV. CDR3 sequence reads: CATWARRAKLF. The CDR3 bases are TGTGCCACCTGGGCGCGGAGGGCGAAACTCTTT.

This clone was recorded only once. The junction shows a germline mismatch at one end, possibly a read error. CDR3 in DNA: TGTGCCTTGTGGGAGGTGCAACGGGAGTTGGGCGAAAAAATCAAGGTATTT. Encoded protein: CALWEVQRELGEKIKVF. The rearrangement joins TRGV9 to TRGJP. TCRdb carries no J gene annotation; the J gene was assigned here by matching the DNA with germline. The CDR3 spans 17 residues. In germline, CDR1 is GITISATS, CDR2 ISYDGTV (reference sequence).

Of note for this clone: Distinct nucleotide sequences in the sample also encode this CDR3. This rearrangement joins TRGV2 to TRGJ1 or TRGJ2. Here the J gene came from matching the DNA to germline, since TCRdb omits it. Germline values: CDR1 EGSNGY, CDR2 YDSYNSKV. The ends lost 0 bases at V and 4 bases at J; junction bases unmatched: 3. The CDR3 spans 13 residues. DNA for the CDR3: TGTGCCACCTGGGACGGGCCCTATTATAAGAAACTCTTT. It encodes CATWDGPYYKKLF.

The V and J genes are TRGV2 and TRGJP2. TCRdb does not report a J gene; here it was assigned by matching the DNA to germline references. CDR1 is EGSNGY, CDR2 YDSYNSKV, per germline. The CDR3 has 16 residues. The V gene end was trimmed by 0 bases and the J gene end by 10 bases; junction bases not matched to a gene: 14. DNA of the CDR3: TGTGCCACCTGGGACGGGCCCCCCCCAGGAGGTTGGATCAAGACGTTT. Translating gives CATWDGPPPGGWIKTF.

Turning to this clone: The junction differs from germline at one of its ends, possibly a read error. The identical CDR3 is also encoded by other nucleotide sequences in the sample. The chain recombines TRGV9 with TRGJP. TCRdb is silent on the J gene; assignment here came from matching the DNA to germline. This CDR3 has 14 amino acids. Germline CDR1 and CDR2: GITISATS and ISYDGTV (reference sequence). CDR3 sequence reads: CALWVELGKKIKVF. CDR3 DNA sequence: TGCGCCTTGTGGGTAGAGTTGGGCAAAAAAATCAAGGTATTT.

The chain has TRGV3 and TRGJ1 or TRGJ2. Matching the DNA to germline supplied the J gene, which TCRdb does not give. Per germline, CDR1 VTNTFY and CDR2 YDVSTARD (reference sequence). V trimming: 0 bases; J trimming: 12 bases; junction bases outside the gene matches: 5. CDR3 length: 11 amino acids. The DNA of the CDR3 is TGTGCCACCTGGGACAGGCGATGGAAACTCTTT. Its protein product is CATWDRRWKLF.

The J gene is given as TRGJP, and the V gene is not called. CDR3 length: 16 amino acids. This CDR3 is CALWVGGGLGKKIKVF. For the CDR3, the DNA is TGTGCCTTGTGGGTCGGGGGTGGGTTGGGCAAAAAAATCAAGGTATTT.

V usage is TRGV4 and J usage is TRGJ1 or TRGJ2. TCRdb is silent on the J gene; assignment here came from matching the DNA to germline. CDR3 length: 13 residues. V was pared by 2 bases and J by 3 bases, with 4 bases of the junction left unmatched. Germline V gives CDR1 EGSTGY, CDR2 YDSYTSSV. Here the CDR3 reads CATWDAFYYKKLF. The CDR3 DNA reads TGTGCCACCTGGGATGCTTTTTATTATAAGAAACTCTTT.

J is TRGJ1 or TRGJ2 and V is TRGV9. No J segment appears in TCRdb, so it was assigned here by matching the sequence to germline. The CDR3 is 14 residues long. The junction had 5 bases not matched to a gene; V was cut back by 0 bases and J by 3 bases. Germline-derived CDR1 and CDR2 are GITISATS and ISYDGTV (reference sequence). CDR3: CALWEVRGYYKKLF. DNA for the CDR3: TGTGCCTTGTGGGAGGTGCGGGGTTATTATAAGAAACTCTTT.

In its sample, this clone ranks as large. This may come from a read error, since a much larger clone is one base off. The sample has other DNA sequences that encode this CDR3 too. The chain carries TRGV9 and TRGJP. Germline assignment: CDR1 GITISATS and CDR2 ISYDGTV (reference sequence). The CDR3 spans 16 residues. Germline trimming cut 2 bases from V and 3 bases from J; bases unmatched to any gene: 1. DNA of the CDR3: TGTGCCTTGTGGGAGGCGCAAGAGTTGGGCAAAAAAATCAAGGTATTT. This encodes CALWEAQELGKKIKVF.

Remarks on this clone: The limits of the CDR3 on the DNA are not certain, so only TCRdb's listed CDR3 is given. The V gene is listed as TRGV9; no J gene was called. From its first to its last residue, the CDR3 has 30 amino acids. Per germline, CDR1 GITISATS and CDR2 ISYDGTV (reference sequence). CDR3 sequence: CALWTIIIRNSLAVEQHLLSQVSIGRIQHF.

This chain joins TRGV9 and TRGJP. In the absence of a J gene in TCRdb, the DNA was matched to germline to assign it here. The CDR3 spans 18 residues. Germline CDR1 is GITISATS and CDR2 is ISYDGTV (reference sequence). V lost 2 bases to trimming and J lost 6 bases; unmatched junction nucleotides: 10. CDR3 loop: CALWEDTIRELGKKIKVF. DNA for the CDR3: TGTGCCTTGTGGGAGGATACTATTCGAGAGTTGGGCAAAAAAATCAAGGTATTT.

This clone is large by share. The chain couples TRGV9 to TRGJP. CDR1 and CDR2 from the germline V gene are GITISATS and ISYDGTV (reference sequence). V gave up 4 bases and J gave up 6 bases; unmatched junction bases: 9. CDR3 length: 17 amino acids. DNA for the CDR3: TGTGCCTTGTGGGAAAGAGGAGGAGAGTTGGGCAAAAAAATCAAGGTATTT. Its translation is CALWERGGELGKKIKVF.

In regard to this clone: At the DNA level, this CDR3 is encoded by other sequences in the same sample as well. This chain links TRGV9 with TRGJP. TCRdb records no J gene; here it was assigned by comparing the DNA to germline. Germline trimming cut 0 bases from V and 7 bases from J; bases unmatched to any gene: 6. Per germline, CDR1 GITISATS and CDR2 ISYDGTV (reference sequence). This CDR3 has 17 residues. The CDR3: CALWEVQTELGKKIKVF. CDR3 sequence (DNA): TGTGCCTTGTGGGAGGTGCAGACGGAGTTGGGCAAAAAAATCAAGGTATTT.

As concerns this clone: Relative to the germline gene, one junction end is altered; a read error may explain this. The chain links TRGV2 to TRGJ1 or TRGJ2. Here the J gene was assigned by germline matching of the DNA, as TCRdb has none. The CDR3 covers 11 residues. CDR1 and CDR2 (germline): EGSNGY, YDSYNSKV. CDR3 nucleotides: TGTGCCACCCGGGACGGGGACGGGAAACTCTTT. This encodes CATRDGDGKLF.

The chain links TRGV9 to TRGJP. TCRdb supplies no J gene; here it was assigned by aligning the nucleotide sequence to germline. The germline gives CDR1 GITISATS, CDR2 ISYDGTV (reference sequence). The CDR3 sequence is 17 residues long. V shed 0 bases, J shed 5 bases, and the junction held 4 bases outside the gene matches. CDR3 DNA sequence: TGTGCCTTGTGGGAGGTGAAGAAAGAGTTGGGCAAAAAAATCAAGGTATTT. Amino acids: CALWEVKKELGKKIKVF.

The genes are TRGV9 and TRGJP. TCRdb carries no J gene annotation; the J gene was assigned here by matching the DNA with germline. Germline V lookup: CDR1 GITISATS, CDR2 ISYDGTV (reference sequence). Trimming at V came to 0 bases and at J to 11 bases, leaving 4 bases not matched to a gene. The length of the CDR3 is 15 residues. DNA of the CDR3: TGTGCCTTGTGGGAGGTGATGATGGGCAAAAAAATCAAGGTATTT. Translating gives CALWEVMMGKKIKVF.

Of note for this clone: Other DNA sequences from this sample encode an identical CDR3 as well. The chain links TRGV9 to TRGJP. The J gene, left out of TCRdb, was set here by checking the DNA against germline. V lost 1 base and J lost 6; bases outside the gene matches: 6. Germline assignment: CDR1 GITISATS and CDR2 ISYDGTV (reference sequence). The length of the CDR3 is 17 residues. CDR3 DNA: TGTGCCTTGTGGGAGGTCCGTTTAGAGTTGGGCAAAAAAATCAAGGTATTT. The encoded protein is CALWEVRLELGKKIKVF.

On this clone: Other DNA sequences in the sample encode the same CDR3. CDR3 region: CATWDGQYYKKLF. The DNA for the CDR3 is TGTGCCACCTGGGACGGCCAGTATTATAAGAAACTCTTT. The chain has TRGV2 and TRGJ1 or TRGJ2. TCRdb records no J gene; here it was assigned by comparing the DNA to germline. The V gene end was trimmed by 1 base and the J gene end by 4 bases; junction bases not matched to a gene: 4. CDR1 and CDR2 from the germline V gene are EGSNGY and YDSYNSKV. The length of the CDR3 is 13 residues.

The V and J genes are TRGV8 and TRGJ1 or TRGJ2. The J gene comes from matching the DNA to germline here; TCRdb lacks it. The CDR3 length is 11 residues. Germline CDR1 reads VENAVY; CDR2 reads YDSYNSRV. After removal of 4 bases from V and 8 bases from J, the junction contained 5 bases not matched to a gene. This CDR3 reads CATWETNKKLF. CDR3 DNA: TGTGCCACCTGGGAGACCAATAAGAAACTCTTT.

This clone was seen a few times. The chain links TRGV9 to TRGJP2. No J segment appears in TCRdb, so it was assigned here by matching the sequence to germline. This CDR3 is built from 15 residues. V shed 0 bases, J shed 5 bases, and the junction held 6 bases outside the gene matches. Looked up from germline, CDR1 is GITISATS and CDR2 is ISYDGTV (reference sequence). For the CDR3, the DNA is TGTGCCTTGTGGGAGGTGCAGGGCAGTGATTGGATCAAGACGTTT. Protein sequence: CALWEVQGSDWIKTF.

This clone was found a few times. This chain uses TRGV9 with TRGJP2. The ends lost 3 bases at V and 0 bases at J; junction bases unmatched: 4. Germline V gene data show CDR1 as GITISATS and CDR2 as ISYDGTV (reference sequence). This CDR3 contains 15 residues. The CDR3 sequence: CALWEIDSSDWIKTF. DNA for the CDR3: TGTGCCTTGTGGGAGATAGATAGTAGTGATTGGATCAAGACGTTT.

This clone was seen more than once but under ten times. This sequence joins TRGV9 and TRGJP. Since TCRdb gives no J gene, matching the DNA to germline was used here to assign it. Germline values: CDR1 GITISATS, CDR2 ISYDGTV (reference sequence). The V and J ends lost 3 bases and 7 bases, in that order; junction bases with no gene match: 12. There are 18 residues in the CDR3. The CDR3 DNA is TGTGCCTTGTGGGAGCCCAGCGGGTTCGAGTTGGGCAAAAAAATCAAGGTATTT. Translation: CALWEPSGFELGKKIKVF.

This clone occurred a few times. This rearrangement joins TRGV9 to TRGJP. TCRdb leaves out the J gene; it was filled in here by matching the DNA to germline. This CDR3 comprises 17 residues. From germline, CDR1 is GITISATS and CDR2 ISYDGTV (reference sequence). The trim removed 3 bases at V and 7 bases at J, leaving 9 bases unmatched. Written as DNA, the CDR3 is TGTGCCTTGTGGGAGCTTTTACCCGAGTTGGGCAAAAAAATCAAGGTATTT. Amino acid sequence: CALWELLPELGKKIKVF.

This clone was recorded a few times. CDR3: CATWDAFKKLF. The CDR3 DNA reads TGTGCCACCTGGGACGCCTTTAAGAAACTCTTT. The chain couples TRGV2 to TRGJ1 or TRGJ2. As TCRdb names no J gene, one was assigned here on the basis of a DNA match to germline. After removal of 2 bases from V and 9 bases from J, the junction contained 4 bases not matched to a gene. There are 11 residues in the CDR3. Germline V CDR1 and CDR2: EGSNGY, YDSYNSKV.

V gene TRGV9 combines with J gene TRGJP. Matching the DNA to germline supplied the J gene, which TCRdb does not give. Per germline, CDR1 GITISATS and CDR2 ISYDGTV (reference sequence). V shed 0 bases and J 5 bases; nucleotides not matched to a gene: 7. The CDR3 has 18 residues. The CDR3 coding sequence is TGTGCCTTGTGGGAGGTGCAGAGGGAAGAGTTGGGCAAAAAAATCAAGGTATTT. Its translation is CALWEVQREELGKKIKVF.